This T cell receptor (beta chain) was documented in a study of cytomegalovirus exposure and HLA in healthy donors. Study overall: HLA-typed donors contributed 65 million to 95 million unique TCRs, which were held in an early data release. Study-level points and caveats: Later, an analysis showed that TCR beta chains associated with HLA were more clonally expanded than others that were equally common. It is likely that the observed cluster of highly shared sequence variants was a sequencing artifact. Sequencing depth roughly uniform across donors was assumed in presence/absence analyses.

PCR primers comprised 60 Vbeta and 13 Jbeta primers. Sequencing was performed with immunoSEQ multiplex PCR; in TCRdb, only in-frame clones are kept and a portion is missing. This table holds 130,000 or so clones. CDR3 length: 15 residues. Trimming shortened V by 3 bases and J by 6 bases, and 18 bases separated the two germline ends. The V gene's germline CDR1 is SGDLS and CDR2 YYNGEE. About this clone itself: Antigen: not known.

The rearrangement joins TRBV9 to TRBJ1-2; D is possibly TRBD1 (6 bases). This receptor was taken from a woman aged 40 to 50 in good health and CMV-seronegative. Sequenced material: PBMCs. This CDR3 is CASSDNPRGPHGYTF. CDR3 DNA sequence: TGTGCCAGCAGCGATAACCCCAGGGGTCCACATGGCTACACCTTC.